A selection of T cell receptor beta chains follows, all from one sample in a study of shared clonotypes between healthy human individuals. Here immunoSEQ multiplex PCR was the method, and the copy in TCRdb shows in-frame clones only, minus some. The sample consists of about 1.1 million clones, 70% to 85% of them appearing once. Sequencing used memory CD4+ T cells from PBMCs. The receptors stem from a man younger than 30 in good health. Some clones in this sample may be carry-over from other donors' samples. CDR3s include the opening cysteine and the closing phenylalanine or tryptophan. A D gene is named only where the DNA matches it firmly. Clone size appears in some rows only: once, few, many, or a class for an expanded clone.

d_call j_call v_call clone_size cdr3_aa cdr3_nt
- TRBJ2-1 TRBV5-1 - CASLRDGSYNEQFF TGCGCCAGCCTCCGGGACGGTTCCTACAATGAGCAGTTCTTC
- TRBJ1-2 TRBV7-2 - CASSQGQAYGYTF TGTGCCAGCTCCCAAGGCCAGGCCTATGGCTACACCTTC
- TRBJ1-2 TRBV28 - CASSYSVFGGNGYTF TGTGCCAGCAGTTATAGTGTATTTGGGGGAAATGGCTACACCTTC
TRBD1 TRBJ1-1 TRBV7-2 - CASSFFTGVGTEAFF TGTGCCAGCAGCTTCTTTACAGGGGTAGGCACTGAAGCTTTCTTT
TRBD1 TRBJ1-2 TRBV25-1 few CASRQTGVDGYTF TGTGCCAGCAGGCAAACAGGGGTGGATGGCTACACCTTC
- TRBJ2-7 TRBV29-1 - CSVVERGGRHNEQYF TGCAGCGTTGTCGAGCGAGGGGGGAGGCACAACGAGCAGTACTTC
TRBD1 TRBJ1-1 TRBV5-1 few CASSLRTGGDGEAFF TGCGCCAGCAGCTTACGGACAGGGGGCGATGGTGAAGCTTTCTTT
- TRBJ1-5 TRBV19 - CASRPQLATSNQPQHF TGTGCCAGTAGACCCCAGTTGGCTACTAGCAATCAGCCCCAGCATTTT
TRBD1 TRBJ2-7 TRBV4-1 - CASSQDWGTANEQYF TGCGCCAGCAGCCAAGATTGGGGGACAGCGAACGAGCAGTACTTC
- TRBJ2-1 TRBV4-3 - CASSQDATDNEQFF TGCGCCAGCAGCCAAGATGCGACCGACAATGAGCAGTTCTTC
TRBD1 TRBJ1-1 TRBV5-1 - CASSLGTGIRNTEAFF TGCGCCAGCAGCTTGGGGACAGGGATTAGGAACACTGAAGCTTTCTTT
TRBD2 TRBJ2-7 TRBV15 once CATSRDPGLGLEQYF TGTGCCACCAGCAGAGATCCGGGACTAGGCCTAGAGCAGTACTTC
- TRBJ1-2 TRBV19 - CASRPGTVPYGYTF TGTGCCAGTAGGCCCGGGACGGTACCTTATGGCTACACCTTC
TRBD1 TRBJ2-5 TRBV18 - CASSPGTGGETQYF TGTGCCAGCTCACCCGGGACAGGAGGGGAGACCCAGTACTTC
TRBD1 TRBJ2-3 TRBV5-4 few CASSLGTANTDTQYF TGTGCCAGCAGCTTAGGGACAGCCAACACAGATACGCAGTATTTT
- TRBJ2-1 TRBV7-9 - CASSRRGGDSSYNEQFF TGTGCCAGCAGCCGCCGGGGAGGAGATTCCTCCTACAATGAGCAGTTCTTC
- TRBJ1-2 TRBV9 - CASSVTSQGGYGYTF TGTGCCAGCAGCGTTACCTCACAGGGTGGGTATGGCTACACCTTC
TRBD1 TRBJ1-6 TRBV10-3 - CAISEGTGNNSPLHF TGTGCCATCAGTGAAGGGACAGGGAATAATTCACCCCTCCACTTT
- TRBJ1-5 TRBV4-3 - CASSQEIQGQPQHF TGCGCCAGCAGCCAAGAAATCCAGGGTCAGCCCCAGCATTTT
- TRBJ1-1 TRBV28 few CASSLLPGARDKNTEAFF TGTGCCAGCAGTTTATTGCCTGGTGCAAGGGATAAGAACACTGAAGCTTTCTTT
- TRBJ2-7 TRBV6-1 - CASSEARWREKGYEQYF TGTGCCAGCAGTGAAGCGCGGTGGAGGGAGAAGGGCTACGAGCAGTACTTC
TRBD1 TRBJ2-7 TRBV6-5 few CASRSAGTGDDEQYF TGTGCCAGCAGATCCGCCGGGACAGGGGACGACGAGCAGTACTTC
- TRBJ2-1 TRBV5-1 - CASSLYPQGDNEQFF TGCGCCAGCAGCTTGTACCCCCAGGGCGACAATGAGCAGTTCTTC
- TRBJ2-7 TRBV25-1 - CASSVGYSYEQYF TGTGCCAGCAGTGTGGGATATTCCTACGAGCAGTACTTC
- TRBJ2-1 TRBV29-1 - CSARTTLSYNEQFF TGCAGCGCCCGGACAACCCTCTCCTACAATGAGCAGTTCTTC